The clone carrying this TCR beta chain was recorded only once. Its matching antigen is unknown. Patients picked for sequencing had shown CD8+CD57+ cell expansion detected by flow cytometry. Each patient had severe acquired aplastic anemia. Germline lookup yields CDR1 KGHDR and CDR2 SFDVKD. Trimming left V 4 bases short and J 3 bases short, with 12 bases between. This CDR3 contains 15 residues. This sample is part of a study of CD8+CD57+ T cells in acquired aplastic anemia. At the level of the study: Average DNA yield from sorted CD4+ and CD8+ cells was roughly 3.1 ug. Regarding the study as a whole: In CD8+ cells, Simpson's diversity showed no significant difference between patients and controls. Overlap between patients and controls comprised roughly 28 CD8+ CDR3 sequences.

CDR3 and TCR beta VDJ profiling relied on genomic DNA as the template. One entry per CDR3 protein results from TCRdb running MiXCR on the reads. The sample consists of about 120,000 distinct CDR3 sequences, under 60% of them appearing once. Material for sequencing was sorted CD4+, CD8+, or CD8+CD57+ T cells (not recorded which) from PBMCs. The TCR sequence derives from a human donor with aplastic anemia. V is TRBV24-1 and J is TRBJ1-5; maybe TRBD1 (5 bases). The CDR3 is CATSEGVGDNQPQHF. DNA for the CDR3: TGTGCCACCAGTGAGGGGGTGGGGGACAATCAGCCCCAGCATTTT.